This T cell receptor (beta chain) originates from a study of T cell repertoires in cytomegalovirus infection. About the research overall: Alongside well-studied HLA-B-restricted CMV epitopes, recently identified HLA-C-restricted CMV epitopes were also used. Carrying CMV and the relevant HLA type showed in public TCR beta signatures. Points from the study as a whole: Cumulative frequency (of public TCR beta family members) identified carriers of CMV plus the relevant HLA.

Germline V gene lookup returns CDR1 MNHEY and CDR2 SVGAGI. The CDR3 consists of 15 residues. The germline V and J ends were trimmed by 6 bases and 2 bases, with 16 bases remaining between them. This clonotype was recorded a few times. Its target is unknown. MiXCR was run by TCRdb on the reads, yielding one entry per CDR3 protein. The table has approximately 300,000 distinct CDR3 sequences, just under 30% seen once. The V and J genes are TRBV6-5 and TRBJ1-1, with a possible D match to TRBD1 (6 bases). Here the sequenced sample was cultured PBMCs, taken from culture after CMV antigen stimulation. This receptor was taken from a human donor in good health (CMV status not recorded). Some clones in this sample may be carry-over from other donors' samples. In DNA, the CDR3 is TGTGCCAGCAGGGTTCTAGGGGGGGTAAACACTGAAGCTTTCTTT. This translates into CASRVLGGVNTEAFF.